Listed below are T cell receptor beta chains from one sample, sequenced in a study of blood T cell repertoires in COVID-19. The assay was immunoSEQ multiplex PCR, and TCRdb's table has in-frame clones only and misses some. The repertoire has roughly 140,000 clones, 80% to 90% of them found once; the top ten carry less than 4%. The source material was peripheral blood. These receptors all stem from a woman in her sixties or seventies with active COVID-19. The CDR3 runs from the conserved cysteine through the conserved F or W. D genes are given only for firm matches. Clone size is not always given. Where it is, it says once, few, many or a class for expanded clones.

-,TRBJ2-7,TRBD2,TRBV7-2,TGTGCCAGCAGCAAGACTAGCGGTTACGAGCAGTACTTC,CASSKTSGYEQYF
-,TRBJ2-7,TRBD1,TRBV30,TGTGCCTGGAGTCCTGGGACAGTAGAGTCCTACGAGCAGTACTTC,CAWSPGTVESYEQYF
-,TRBJ2-1,-,TRBV5-6,TGTGCCAGCAGCTTGTATGGGTCCGGGATGCTAGCCTATGAGCAGTTCTTC,CASSLYGSGMLAYEQFF
once,TRBJ2-7,TRBD1,TRBV28,TGTGCCAGCAGTCCACCTAACAGGGGCCTAAGCGAGCAGTACTTC,CASSPPNRGLSEQYF
-,TRBJ2-7,-,TRBV4-3,TGCGCCAGCAGCCCGTACAGGGAGGGAACCTACGAGCAGTACTTC,CASSPYREGTYEQYF
-,TRBJ1-3,-,TRBV5-6,TGTGCCAGCAGCTTGAGAGGGACTGGAAACACCATATATTTT,CASSLRGTGNTIYF
-,TRBJ2-1,TRBD1,TRBV28,TGTGCCAGCAGTCCCCATTCCGGGACAGGGTTCAATGAGCAGTTCTTC,CASSPHSGTGFNEQFF
-,TRBJ1-6,TRBD1,TRBV10-2,TGCGCCAGTTCACAGGGGGAGAATTCACCCCTCCACTTT,CASSQGENSPLHF
-,TRBJ1-6,TRBD1,TRBV28,TGTGCCAGCAGTCTTAAACAGGGGACCTATAATTCACCCCTCCACTTT,CASSLKQGTYNSPLHF
-,TRBJ1-2,TRBD1,TRBV6-5,TGTGCCAGCAGTCCTCGAACAGGGGGCTTCTATGGCTACACCTTC,CASSPRTGGFYGYTF
-,TRBJ2-1,-,TRBV18,TGTGCCAGCTCACGAGAGACTTCCTGGGACAATGAGCAGTTCTTC,CASSRETSWDNEQFF
-,TRBJ2-7,-,TRBV29-1,TGCAGCGTGGGAACGAGCGGCTCCTACGAGCAGTACTTC,CSVGTSGSYEQYF
-,TRBJ1-5,-,TRBV5-4,TGTGCCAGCAGCTTGTCAGGGACAAATCAGCCCCAGCATTTT,CASSLSGTNQPQHF
-,TRBJ2-3,TRBD2,TRBV5-4,TGTGCCAGCAGCACCGGACTAGCAAGCGCAGATACGCAGTATTTT,CASSTGLASADTQYF
-,TRBJ1-2,TRBD1,TRBV6-1,TGTGCCAGCAGTGAACTCGGACAGGGTTTCTATGGCTACACCTTC,CASSELGQGFYGYTF
once,TRBJ2-2,-,TRBV19,TGTGCCAGTAGTCCCCTTGGCCAACGGGGGTTAGCCGGGGAGCTGTTTTTT,CASSPLGQRGLAGELFF
-,TRBJ2-1,-,TRBV24-1,TGTGCCACCAGTGATCTCTTAGGTGGAGTTAATGAGCAGTTCTTC,CATSDLLGGVNEQFF
-,TRBJ2-3,TRBD1,TRBV28,TGTGCCAGCAGGCGACAGGGACCGATTAGCACAGATACGCAGTATTTT,CASRRQGPISTDTQYF
once,TRBJ2-7,TRBD2,TRBV4-3,TGCGCCAGCAGCTGGACTAGCGGCTTCTCCTACGAGCAGTACTTC,CASSWTSGFSYEQYF
-,TRBJ2-1,TRBD2,TRBV27,TGTGCCAGCAGCCCACTTGGGACTAGCGTGGTTGAGCAGTTCTTC,CASSPLGTSVVEQFF
-,TRBJ2-1,-,TRBV5-4,TGTGCCAGCAGCTTCGGGGGAGCGGGTGAGCAGTTCTTC,CASSFGGAGEQFF
-,TRBJ2-3,-,TRBV6-2/TRBV6-3,TGTGCCAGCAGTTACTTACAGGGAAATACGCAGTATTTT,CASSYLQGNTQYF
-,TRBJ2-7,TRBD2,TRBV13,TGTGCCAGCAGCTCCGCTAGCGGACTATACGAGCAGTACTTC,CASSSASGLYEQYF
-,TRBJ1-1,TRBD1,TRBV28,TGTGCCAGCAGTGGACAGGATGAAGCTTTCTTT,CASSGQDEAFF
-,TRBJ2-1,-,TRBV7-2,TGTGCCAGCAGCCCAATGACTACATACAATGAGCAGTTCTTC,CASSPMTTYNEQFF
few,TRBJ2-5,-,TRBV28,TGTGCCAGCAGCGCCCCCTCGGGGGCCCAGTACTTC,CASSAPSGAQYF
-,TRBJ2-3,-,TRBV6-5,TGTGCCAGCAGCGGGGAAGGTACAGATACGCAGTATTTT,CASSGEGTDTQYF
-,TRBJ2-3,TRBD2,TRBV28,TGTGCCACCTCCTCGACTAGCGCGACAGATACGCAGTATTTT,CATSSTSATDTQYF
-,TRBJ2-7,-,TRBV28,TGTGCCAGCAGTTTGCGGGCAGGAGGCGGCGAGCAGTACTTC,CASSLRAGGGEQYF
-,TRBJ2-4,-,TRBV12-3/TRBV12-4,TGTGCCAGCAGTTTTCAGGGAAACATTCAGTACTTC,CASSFQGNIQYF
-,TRBJ2-7,TRBD1,TRBV2,TGTGCCAGCTTGAGAGACCGGGACAGGGGGTCCCACGAGCAGTACTTC,CASLRDRDRGSHEQYF
-,TRBJ1-4,TRBD1,TRBV6-5,TGTGCCAGCAGTTGGACGATACAGGGGGCGCGGGAAAAACTGTTTTTT,CASSWTIQGAREKLFF
once,TRBJ2-5,-,TRBV18,TGTGCCAGCTCACCGGGAGTCCAAGAGACCCAGTACTTC,CASSPGVQETQYF
-,TRBJ1-1,TRBD1,TRBV2,TGTGCCAGCATCGAGGACAGGGTCCGCCAGCCTTTAGCTTTCTTT,CASIEDRVRQPLAFF
-,TRBJ1-1,TRBD1,TRBV10-2,TGCGCCAGCAGTGAACAGGGGGGTGAAGCTTTCTTT,CASSEQGGEAFF
few,TRBJ2-2,-,TRBV6-6,TGTGCCGTCCGACAGGGAGGCGGGGAGCTGTTTTTT,CAVRQGGGELFF
once,TRBJ2-4,-,TRBV25-1,TGTGCCAGCAGTGAGACAGGATGGAAAAACATTCAGTACTTC,CASSETGWKNIQYF
-,TRBJ1-5,-,TRBV30,TGTGCCTGGAGACAGGTGAACAATCAGCCCCAGCATTTT,CAWRQVNNQPQHF
-,TRBJ1-1,-,TRBV7-2,TGTGCCAGCAGCCTACGGACGGGCCGGGGGACTGAAGCTTTCTTT,CASSLRTGRGTEAFF
-,TRBJ1-3,-,TRBV18,TGTGCCAGCTCACCAGGTACAGGGCGGCACACCATATATTTT,CASSPGTGRHTIYF